Shown below are 19 T cell receptor beta chains from a single sample sequenced in a study of blood T cell repertoires in COVID-19. Repertoires were generated with immunoSEQ multiplex PCR, while TCRdb's copy carries only in-frame clones and drops some. In the table there are approximately 240,000 clones, about nine tenths of which are singletons. The specimen sequenced was PBMCs or T cells enriched from blood (not recorded which). These receptor sequences come from a woman under 30 who had recovered from COVID-19.

This clone was counted once. The V call is TRBV10-3, the J call TRBJ1-5; 9 nucleotides match TRBD1. Germline CDR1 is ENHRY and CDR2 is SYGVKD. This CDR3 has 12 residues. V was clipped by 11 bases and J by 2 bases; unmatched bases: 1. The CDR3 sequence is CADRGGNQPQHF. DNA of the CDR3: TGTGCCGACAGGGGGGGCAATCAGCCCCAGCATTTT.

The rearrangement joins TRBV29-1 to TRBJ2-1; 13 bases map to TRBD2. The germline CDR1 and CDR2 sequences are SQVTM and ANQGSEA. The CDR3 loop spans 18 amino acids. Germline trimming cut 3 bases from V and 1 base from J; bases unmatched to any gene: 9. CDR3 sequence: CSVEGLAGTRLSYNEQFF. The CDR3 DNA reads TGCAGCGTTGAGGGACTAGCGGGAACCCGGTTGTCCTACAATGAGCAGTTCTTC.

This sequence joins TRBV5-1 and TRBJ2-7; 8 positions match TRBD1. Germline loops: CDR1 SGHRS, CDR2 YFSETQ. Trimming cost V 2 bases and J 0 bases; bases outside gene matches: 4. The length of the CDR3 is 15 residues. CDR3 in DNA: TGCGCCAGCAGCTTCCGGGACAGGAGCTCCTACGAGCAGTACTTC. Protein product: CASSFRDRSSYEQYF.

As DNA, the CDR3 is TGTGCCAGCTCACGGGAGGGACAGGCCATGAACACTGAAGCTTTCTTT. Protein sequence: CASSREGQAMNTEAFF. This chain links TRBV18 with TRBJ1-1; 8 nucleotides line up with TRBD1. This CDR3 is 16 amino acids long. Per germline, CDR1 KGHSH and CDR2 LQKENI. The junction had 7 bases not matched to a gene; V was cut back by 4 bases and J by 0 bases.

The V call is TRBV5-1, the J call TRBJ2-7, with TRBD2 matching over 7 bases. Germline lookup yields CDR1 SGHRS and CDR2 YFSETQ. V gave up 0 bases and J gave up 5 bases; unmatched junction bases: 11. The CDR3 is 16 residues long. The DNA for the CDR3 is TGCGCCAGCAGCTTGGTACGCGGCGGGGGAGGGGACGAGCAGTACTTC. It yields the protein CASSLVRGGGGDEQYF.

The V call is TRBV7-9, the J call TRBJ2-1; 8 bases match TRBD2. From germline, CDR1 is SEHNR and CDR2 FQNEAQ (reference sequence). The CDR3 is 15 residues long. The ends lost 6 bases at V and 5 bases at J; junction bases unmatched: 9. CDR3 protein: CASRSKLADDNEQFF. Here the CDR3 DNA reads TGTGCCAGCAGGTCCAAACTAGCGGATGACAATGAGCAGTTCTTC.

This chain connects TRBV4-3 to TRBJ1-2; a weak D match, TRBD1 (5 bases). The CDR3 totals 15 residues. Germline assignment: CDR1 LGHNA and CDR2 YSLEER. V was clipped by 0 bases and J by 8 bases, with 16 bases between them. The CDR3 protein is CASSQDLAGFGGYTF. CDR3 bases: TGCGCCAGCAGCCAAGATTTGGCAGGGTTCGGGGGCTACACCTTC.

This chain uses TRBV6-5 with TRBJ1-5, with TRBD1 matching 8 bases. The ends lost 5 bases at V and 5 bases at J; junction bases unmatched: 8. CDR1 and CDR2 from the germline V gene are MNHEY and SVGAGI. This CDR3 has 15 amino acids. CDR3 in amino acids: CASSPSAGGYQPQHF. In DNA form, the CDR3 reads TGTGCCAGCAGTCCCTCAGCAGGGGGCTATCAGCCCCAGCATTTT.

The chain combines TRBV7-9 with TRBJ1-2; 9 bases line up with TRBD1. This CDR3 contains 15 residues. The V gene's germline CDR1 is SEHNR and CDR2 FQNEAQ (reference sequence). After removal of 1 base from V and 6 bases from J, the junction contained 6 bases not matched to a gene. Written as DNA, the CDR3 is TGTGCCAGCAGCTTAGGAGGGGACAGGGTTAATGGCTACACCTTC. Translated: CASSLGGDRVNGYTF.

In this sample, this clone turned up once. The rearrangement uses TRBV29-1 and TRBJ2-7, with D tentatively TRBD2 (5 bases). This CDR3 has 13 residues. Trimming removed 6 bases at V and 4 bases at J, with 16 bases between. Germline CDR1 and CDR2: SQVTM and ANQGSEA. The CDR3 sequence: CSVGPPTRYEQYF. The CDR3 region has the DNA TGCAGCGTCGGACCCCCTACTAGATACGAGCAGTACTTC.

CDR3 amino acids: CATSDLGTGETGELFF. In DNA, the CDR3 is TGTGCCACCAGTGATTTGGGGACAGGGGAGACCGGGGAGCTGTTTTTT. The chain links TRBV24-1 to TRBJ2-2; 10 nucleotides line up with TRBD1. J was trimmed by 5 bases and V by 0 bases; bases with no gene match: 2. The CDR3 sequence is 16 residues long. Germline lookup yields CDR1 KGHDR and CDR2 SFDVKD.

This clone was seen a single time. The chain links TRBV7-9 to TRBJ1-2; 7 positions agree with TRBD1. The ends lost 2 bases at V and 2 bases at J; junction bases unmatched: 2. CDR1 and CDR2 (germline): SEHNR, FQNEAQ (reference sequence). The CDR3 extends over 14 amino acids. The CDR3 region has the DNA TGTGCCAGCAGCTTATCACAGGGGAACTATGGCTACACCTTC. Amino acids: CASSLSQGNYGYTF.

In regard to this clone: A read error may produce the germline difference seen at one junction end. The chain combines TRBV5-8 with TRBJ2-7; D perhaps matches TRBD1 (5 bases). Germline CDR1 SGHTS, CDR2 YDEGEE. The CDR3 length is 15 residues. This CDR3 is CASSLGRQPPYEQYF. The DNA for the CDR3 is TGTGCCAGCAGTTTGGGAAGACAGCCCCCCTACGAGCAGTACTTC.

The rearrangement uses TRBV28 and TRBJ1-6; TRBD1 might be the D (5 bases). Looked up from germline, CDR1 is MDHEN and CDR2 is SYDVKM. The CDR3 is 12 amino acids. V lost 6 bases to trimming and J lost 9 bases, with 9 bases between them. CDR3 residues: CASSRQSSPLHF. The CDR3 nucleotides are TGTGCCAGCAGCAGACAGAGTTCACCCCTCCACTTT.

This chain connects TRBV24-1 to TRBJ1-1, with TRBD1 matching over 9 bases. Germline CDR1 KGHDR, CDR2 SFDVKD. V lost 2 bases, J lost 0 bases, and 6 bases stayed unmatched. The CDR3 loop spans 17 amino acids. The CDR3 protein is CATSDSGTGTMNTEAFF. CDR3 bases: TGTGCCACCAGTGATTCCGGGACAGGGACCATGAACACTGAAGCTTTCTTT.

The V call is TRBV18, the J call TRBJ1-2; TRBD1 is a possible D gene (6 bases). CDR1 and CDR2 from the germline V gene are KGHSH and LQKENI. Deletions cut 3 bases from V and 8 bases from J, with 10 bases between. The CDR3 covers 12 residues. As DNA, the CDR3 is TGTGCCAGCTCACCCGGACAGCCCGGCTACACCTTC. This translates into CASSPGQPGYTF.

The chain links TRBV11-2 to TRBJ2-2; tentative D call: TRBD2 (5 bases). From germline, CDR1 is SGHAT and CDR2 FQNNGV. The CDR3 extends over 17 amino acids. V lost 2 bases and J lost 6, with 19 bases in between. CDR3 nucleotide sequence: TGTGCCAGCAGCTTAATACGCCTAGCCCAGTACGCCGGGGAGCTGTTTTTT. As protein: CASSLIRLAQYAGELFF.

This chain links TRBV6-5 with TRBJ2-1; D gene unclear. The CDR3 is 12 residues long. V shed 6 bases and J shed 6 bases, with 9 bases lying between them. CDR1 is MNHEY, CDR2 SVGAGI, per germline. The CDR3 DNA is TGTGCCAGCAGCTCCATCGGCAATGAGCAGTTCTTC. This gives the protein CASSSIGNEQFF.

The rearrangement uses TRBV4-1 and TRBJ1-2, with 9 positions matching TRBD1. The CDR3 is made up of 13 amino acids. The germline CDR1 and CDR2 sequences are MGHRA and YSYEKL. With 3 bases clipped from V and 6 bases from J, the junction kept 2 bases outside the gene matches. The CDR3: CASSQRDRDGYTF. CDR3 DNA sequence: TGCGCCAGCAGCCAGAGGGACAGGGATGGCTACACCTTC.